These 5 T cell receptor beta chains originate from one sample sequenced in a study of T cell responses to AZD1222 COVID-19 vaccine. TCRdb's copy holds only in-frame clones and misses some; the assay was immunoSEQ multiplex PCR. Here the sample spans about 120,000 clones, 90% being singletons. The source material was peripheral blood, sampled on day 0 of MenACWY control vaccination. The source of these receptors is an adult in good health.

CDR3 sequence reads: CASSLGDRFNEKLFF. The CDR3 DNA sequence: TGTGCCAGCAGCTTAGGGGACAGGTTTAATGAAAAACTGTTTTTT. V gene TRBV7-9 combines with J gene TRBJ1-4; 8 bases align to TRBD1. The CDR3 consists of 15 residues. The trim removed 1 base at V and 4 bases at J, leaving 2 bases unmatched. Germline lookup yields CDR1 SEHNR and CDR2 FQNEAQ (reference sequence). Full variable domain (outside the CDR3, taken from reference TRBV7-9 and TRBJ1-4): DTGVSQNPRHKITKRGQNVTFRCDPISEHNRLYWYRQTLGQGPEFLTYFQNEAQLEKSRLLSDRFSAERPKGSFSTLEIQRTEQGDSAMYLCASSLGDRFNEKLFFGSGTQLSVL.

This chain uses TRBV28 with TRBJ2-2; a weak D match, TRBD1 (5 bases). This CDR3 has 16 amino acids. Between the trimmed V and J ends, which lost 2 bases and 4 bases, there was a span of 14 bases. CDR1 MDHEN and CDR2 SYDVKM come from the germline V gene. The CDR3: CASSLIGKQGTGELFF. In nucleotides, the CDR3 is TGTGCCAGCAGTTTAATTGGGAAGCAGGGCACCGGGGAGCTGTTTTTT.

V usage is TRBV3-1 (or the pseudogene TRBV3-2) and J usage is TRBJ2-5, with 8 bases aligning to TRBD1. V shed 3 bases, J shed 5 bases, and the junction held 8 bases outside the gene matches. The length of the CDR3 is 15 residues. Germline lookup yields CDR1 LGHDT and CDR2 YNNKEL (reference sequence). The CDR3 DNA follows: TGTGCCAGCAGCCACACAACACAGGGGGGCGAGACCCAGTACTTC. It encodes CASSHTTQGGETQYF.

J is TRBJ2-1 and V is TRBV7-2; TRBD2 agrees at 9 bases. The CDR3 has 15 residues. The germline V gene encodes CDR1 SGHTA and CDR2 FQGNSA. V dropped 1 base and J dropped 6; count of bases not matched to a gene: 4. DNA for the CDR3: TGTGCCAGCAGCTTAGTCTGGCGGGGGGGCAATGAGCAGTTCTTC. Translation: CASSLVWRGGNEQFF.

The chain links TRBV18 to TRBJ2-7; 11 positions agree with TRBD1. The CDR3 extends over 15 amino acids. Germline V gene data show CDR1 as KGHSH and CDR2 as LQKENI. Germline trimming cut 4 bases from V and 4 bases from J; bases unmatched to any gene: 6. CDR3 in DNA: TGTGCCAGCTCACGAATAGGGACAGGGGGTTACGAGCAGTACGTC. It yields the protein CASSRIGTGGYEQYV.